The sequence of this T cell receptor (beta chain) was determined in a study of blood T cell repertoires in COVID-19. TCRdb's copy holds only in-frame clones and misses some; the assay was immunoSEQ multiplex PCR. The sample has about 200,000 clones; over 70% are singletons. Trimming took 0 bases from V and 7 from J, leaving 9 bases between them. CDR1 and CDR2 from the germline V gene are SGHTA and FQGTGA. The CDR3 spans 13 residues. Sequencing input: peripheral blood. This TCR came from a woman between 65 and 79 years old with acute or convalescent COVID-19. The rearrangement joins TRBV7-3 to TRBJ2-5; D possibly corresponds to TRBD1 (6 bases). The DNA of the CDR3 is TGTGCCAGCAGCTTAACAGTACAGGGGACCCAGTACTTC. Its translation is CASSLTVQGTQYF. The whole variable domain, filled in from reference TRBV7-3 and TRBJ2-5, reads GAGVSQTPSNKVTEKGKYVELRCDPISGHTALYWYRQSLGQGPEFLIYFQGTGAADDSGLPNDRFFAVRPEGSVSTLKIQRTERGDSAVYLCASSLTVQGTQYFGPGTRLLVL.